Shown below are 27 T cell receptor beta chains from a single sample sequenced in a study of graft-versus-host responses after intestinal transplantation. The authors plated some 200,000 CFSE-labeled responder cells with some 200,000 irradiated, violet-dye-labeled stimulator cells. Sequenced by immunoSEQ multiplex PCR; TCRdb stores in-frame clones only, minus some. The sample carries roughly 15,000 clones, about a third recorded once. The sample consisted of alloreactive CD8+ T cells from a mixed lymphocyte reaction culture, taken before intestinal transplant. Noted subset: CFSE-low proliferating T cells sorted from roughly six-day pre-transplant mixed lymphocyte reaction (GvH or HvG direction). These receptors all come from a human patient who received an intestinal transplant.

The CDR3 DNA is TGTGCCAGCAGCTTAGGACCGGGGGCGATAGGAAACACCATATATTTT. Its translation is CASSLGPGAIGNTIYF. This sequence joins TRBV7-2 and TRBJ1-3, with TRBD1 as a possible D gene (6 bases). CDR1 and CDR2 (germline): SGHTA, FQGNSA. Trimming cost V 1 base and J 4 bases, with 14 bases left between them. The CDR3 runs 16 residues.

This chain uses TRBV4-1 with TRBJ2-3, with D tentatively TRBD1 (6 bases). There are 16 residues in the CDR3. Per germline, CDR1 MGHRA and CDR2 YSYEKL. V was trimmed by 4 bases and J by 2 bases, leaving 16 bases between them. CDR3 DNA: TGCGCCAGCAGCCTGTACAGGGATGTCGACACAGATACGCAGTATTTT. Translated: CASSLYRDVDTDTQYF.

This clone was observed a handful of times. This chain joins TRBV6-6 and TRBJ1-1; D may be TRBD1 (6 bases). CDR1 and CDR2 (germline): MNHNY, SVGAGI (reference sequence). The CDR3 consists of 14 residues. Between the trimmed V and J ends, which lost 2 bases and 1 base, there was a span of 8 bases. The CDR3 region has the DNA TGTGCCAGCAGTTACGGGGGGCCGAACACTGAAGCTTTCTTT. It yields the protein CASSYGGPNTEAFF.

This chain connects TRBV6-5 to TRBJ1-6; possibly TRBD1 for D (5 bases). Trimming left V 6 bases short and J 9 bases short, with 18 bases between. Germline V gene sequence: CDR1 MNHEY, CDR2 SVGAGI. This CDR3 contains 15 residues. CDR3 in amino acids: CASSSGTHGGSPLHF. The CDR3 nucleotides are TGTGCCAGCAGCTCCGGGACCCACGGCGGTTCACCCCTCCACTTT.

J is TRBJ2-2 and V is TRBV6-5, with unresolved D. This CDR3 spans 15 amino acids. Trimming took off 7 bases at V and 6 bases at J, with 18 bases between the two ends. Germline V CDR1 and CDR2: MNHEY, SVGAGI. CDR3 nucleotide sequence: TGTGCCAGCAACACCGCGCTCTTGGGCCCCGGGGAGCTGTTTTTT. Protein sequence: CASNTALLGPGELFF.

The rearrangement links TRBV9 to TRBJ1-1; 7 nucleotides align to TRBD1. The CDR3 consists of 16 residues. Per the germline V gene, CDR1 is SGDLS and CDR2 is YYNGEE. Trimming cost V 4 bases and J 0 bases; bases outside gene matches: 9. The CDR3 region has the DNA TGTGCCAGCAGCTACGGGGTACAGGGGATGAACACTGAAGCTTTCTTT. Translating it yields CASSYGVQGMNTEAFF.

This clone came up a few times. The rearrangement uses TRBV12-5 and TRBJ2-7; perhaps TRBD1 as D (5 bases). The germline CDR1 and CDR2 sequences are LGHNT and FRNRAP. Trimming took off 9 bases at V and 5 bases at J, with 23 bases between the two ends. There are 15 residues in the CDR3. CDR3 DNA: TGTGCTAGCCCCTCCAGGGCAGGGTCTCCCAACGAGCAGTACTTC. This codes for CASPSRAGSPNEQYF.

The gene calls are TRBV11-2 and TRBJ2-5; unclear D gene. Germline-derived CDR1 and CDR2 are SGHAT and FQNNGV. The CDR3 runs 12 residues. The CDR3 DNA reads TGTGCGACGATAAGGGACCAAGAGACCCAGTACTTC. Protein sequence: CATIRDQETQYF.

This clone was recorded a few times. V and J are TRBV2 and TRBJ1-2; no reliable D call. Germline lookup yields CDR1 SNHLY and CDR2 FYNNEI. The CDR3 runs to 15 residues. V was clipped by 10 bases and J by 1 base, with 19 bases between them. The CDR3 reads CATKPQAPLNYGYTF. CDR3 nucleotides: TGTGCCACCAAGCCTCAGGCGCCACTTAACTATGGCTACACCTTC.

This clone was picked up a small number of times. The genes are TRBV27 and TRBJ1-5; 10 bases fit TRBD1. The CDR3 has 14 amino acids. V shed 8 bases, J shed 4 bases, and the junction held 5 bases outside the gene matches. Germline CDR1 MNHEY, CDR2 SMNVEV (reference sequence). The CDR3 spells CASWGTGVNQPQHF. DNA for the CDR3: TGTGCCAGCTGGGGGACAGGGGTAAATCAGCCCCAGCATTTT.

The chain recombines TRBV19 with TRBJ2-7, with 13 bases fitting TRBD2. Trimming cost V 6 bases and J 3 bases; bases outside gene matches: 2. The CDR3 consists of 14 residues. Germline assignment: CDR1 LNHDA and CDR2 SQIVND (reference sequence). CDR3 coding DNA: TGTGCCAGTAGCTGGACTAGCGGGGGCTACGAGCAGTACTTC. Amino acids: CASSWTSGGYEQYF.

This clone was observed a handful of times. This chain connects TRBV6-5 to TRBJ2-7, with D maybe TRBD1 (5 bases). Germline V gives CDR1 MNHEY, CDR2 SVGAGI. The CDR3 covers 14 residues. V lost 5 bases to trimming and J lost 4 bases, with 15 bases between them. This chain's CDR3 is CASSEPGAGYEQYF. CDR3 sequence (DNA): TGTGCCAGCAGTGAACCTGGGGCCGGGTACGAGCAGTACTTC.

The chain joins TRBV4-2 to TRBJ1-2; 7 positions agree with TRBD1. This CDR3 region has 17 residues. Trimming removed 1 base from V and 6 bases from J; junction bases left unmatched: 14. Germline lookup yields CDR1 LGHNA and CDR2 YNFKEQ. The CDR3 nucleotides read TGTGCCAGCAGCCAAGGACAGGGAGTATTTAAGGGCGATGGCTACACCTTC. This translates into CASSQGQGVFKGDGYTF.

This chain connects TRBV4-2 to TRBJ2-7, with D unresolved. This CDR3 has 13 residues. The germline V gene encodes CDR1 LGHNA and CDR2 YNFKEQ. V lost 0 bases, J lost 3 bases, and 6 bases lay in between. CDR3 sequence reads: CASSQDSGYEQYF. DNA for the CDR3: TGTGCCAGCAGCCAAGATTCCGGCTACGAGCAGTACTTC.

This clone is medium-sized in the sample. The chain combines TRBV9 with TRBJ2-3; no clear D. Trimming took 0 bases from V and 2 from J, leaving 10 bases between them. Germline loops: CDR1 SGDLS, CDR2 YYNGEE. This CDR3 has 15 amino acids. CDR3 protein: CASSVATTHTDTQYF. The CDR3 nucleotides are TGTGCCAGCAGCGTAGCTACAACCCACACAGATACGCAGTATTTT.

This clone has more than one count but fewer than ten. The V and J genes are TRBV11-2 and TRBJ2-5; no reliable D call. Germline values: CDR1 SGHAT, CDR2 FQNNGV. This CDR3 region has 15 residues. V lost 1 base and J lost 5, with 14 bases in between. The CDR3, as DNA: TGTGCCAGCAGCTTAGTGGCAAACCTATGGGAGACCCAGTACTTC. Amino acids: CASSLVANLWETQYF.

The chain uses TRBV18 and TRBJ2-1; D may be TRBD2 (5 bases). CDR3 length equals 13 residues. Germline CDR1 is KGHSH and CDR2 is LQKENI. Trimming removed 6 bases at V and 4 bases at J, with 10 bases between. The DNA of the CDR3 is TGTGCCAGCTCCGGACCGGGGTACAATGAGCAGTTCTTC. Its translation is CASSGPGYNEQFF.

The V call is TRBV27, the J call TRBJ1-5, with D possibly matching TRBD1 (5 bases). Trimming took 5 bases from V and 0 from J, leaving 8 bases between them. The CDR3 consists of 14 residues. Germline V gene sequence: CDR1 MNHEY, CDR2 SMNVEV (reference sequence). In DNA form, the CDR3 reads TGTGCCAGCAGTCCCGGGGGTAGCAATCAGCCCCAGCATTTT. Residues: CASSPGGSNQPQHF.

The chain uses TRBV4-1 and TRBJ2-2; the match to TRBD2 covers 13 bases. Germline-derived CDR1 and CDR2 are MGHRA and YSYEKL. The ends lost 1 base at V and 3 bases at J; junction bases unmatched: 5. This CDR3 spans 18 amino acids. The CDR3: CASSQGGLAGSHTGELFF. In DNA form, the CDR3 reads TGCGCCAGCAGCCAAGGGGGACTAGCGGGGAGTCACACCGGGGAGCTGTTTTTT.

This rearrangement joins TRBV6-1 to TRBJ1-2; 7 positions agree with TRBD1. CDR1 and CDR2 from the germline V gene are MNHNS and SASEGT. V shed 10 bases, J shed 1 base, and the junction held 12 bases outside the gene matches. There are 15 residues in the CDR3. CDR3 coding DNA: TGTGCCACCACGCCGACAGGGATCAATAACTATGGCTACACCTTC. This sequence encodes CATTPTGINNYGYTF.

The chain recombines TRBV14 with TRBJ2-7; D possibly matches TRBD1 or TRBD2 (6 bases each). Per germline, CDR1 SGHDN and CDR2 FVKESK. V shed 2 bases and J shed 2 bases, with 10 bases lying between them. The CDR3 sequence is 14 residues long. The CDR3 region is CASSQMGGPYEQYF. The CDR3 DNA follows: TGTGCCAGCAGCCAAATGGGGGGCCCCTACGAGCAGTACTTC.

This clone turned up a few times. The chain recombines TRBV15 with TRBJ1-6, with 8 bases that match TRBD1. The germline V gene has CDR1 LNHNV and CDR2 YYDKDF (reference sequence). CDR3 length equals 15 residues. The junction had 4 bases not matched to a gene; V was cut back by 0 bases and J by 9 bases. This CDR3 is CATSRDLGQGSPLHF. CDR3 DNA sequence: TGTGCCACCAGCAGAGATTTAGGACAGGGTTCACCCCTCCACTTT. Looking up the rest from reference TRBV15 and TRBJ1-6 gives the full variable domain: DAMVIQNPRYQVTQFGKPVTLSCSQTLNHNVMYWYQQKSSQAPKLLFHYYDKDFNNEADTPDNFQSRRPNTSFCFLDIRSPGLGDTAMYLCATSRDLGQGSPLHFGNGTRLTVT.

V usage is TRBV6-5 and J usage is TRBJ1-1, with 8 bases lining up with TRBD1. Germline values: CDR1 MNHEY, CDR2 SVGAGI. The ends lost 6 bases at V and 1 base at J; junction bases unmatched: 4. This CDR3 is 14 amino acids long. In DNA form, the CDR3 reads TGTGCCAGCAGCCAGGGGGCGGCGAACACTGAAGCTTTCTTT. Its protein product is CASSQGAANTEAFF.

V gene TRBV29-1 combines with J gene TRBJ2-1; 9 bases align to TRBD1. The J segment lost 4 bases and the V segment lost 1 base, leaving 2 bases of the junction unmatched. Germline assignment: CDR1 SQVTM and CDR2 ANQGSEA. The CDR3 is made up of 14 amino acids. The CDR3 spells CSVEGTGVYNEQFF. The CDR3 coding sequence is TGCAGCGTTGAAGGGACAGGGGTTTACAATGAGCAGTTCTTC.

This clone was seen just once. The rearrangement uses TRBV5-1 and TRBJ2-3; D unresolved. The CDR3 runs 15 residues. The germline V gene has CDR1 SGHRS and CDR2 YFSETQ. V dropped 1 base and J dropped 4 bases, with 13 bases sitting between them. The CDR3 DNA sequence: TGCGCCAGCAGCTTGCTTTCAGTTCTAGCAGATACGCAGTATTTT. Translated: CASSLLSVLADTQYF.

The chain employs TRBV2 and TRBJ2-1; D gene ambiguous. The V gene lost 7 bases and the J gene lost 0 bases, with 10 bases spanning the gap. The CDR3 has 14 amino acids. Germline V gene lookup returns CDR1 SNHLY and CDR2 FYNNEI. The CDR3 bases are TGTGCCAGCACGTCCGGAGTCTCCTACAATGAGCAGTTCTTC. Translating gives CASTSGVSYNEQFF.

The genes are TRBV4-3 and TRBJ2-1; D tentatively reads TRBD1 or TRBD2 (5 bases each). The V end was cut by 0 bases, the J end by 10 bases, with 13 bases between. The CDR3 totals 14 residues. Germline lookup yields CDR1 LGHNA and CDR2 YSLEER. The CDR3 region has the DNA TGCGCCAGCAGCCAAGATGTCCTAGCAGGGGAGCAGTTCTTC. It is translated as CASSQDVLAGEQFF.